One TCR beta chain is described in this entry. The antigen is not known. The sample comes from a study of cytomegalovirus exposure and HLA in healthy donors. On the study more broadly: It was reported in a later analysis that the same platform had been used for the 110 or so validation repertoires as for the roughly 670 first-cohort repertoires. Overall study findings and caveats: Through in vitro validation, three CMV-associated chains were shown to be specific for CMV antigens. Listed as cytomegalovirus-associated were around 160 TCR beta chains.

Separate from the approximately 650-subject first cohort, the roughly 120-subject validation cohort was the one that the donors belonged to. The CDR3 runs 17 residues. CDR1 SGHRS and CDR2 YFSETQ come from the germline V gene. Between the trimmed V and J ends, which lost 4 bases and 1 base, there was a span of 21 bases. Here immunoSEQ multiplex PCR was the method, and the copy in TCRdb shows in-frame clones only, minus some. This sample has some 130,000 clones, with roughly nine tenths found just once. This receptor was identified in a young man in good health and CMV-seronegative. The gene calls are TRBV5-1 and TRBJ2-7; weak D call: TRBD1 (5 bases). Material: PBMCs. The CDR3, as DNA: TGCGCCAGCAGCCCCCCTCCCGACAGCTCCCTATCCTACGAGCAGTACTTC. This sequence encodes CASSPPPDSSLSYEQYF. The full variable domain, in which reference TRBV5-1 and TRBJ2-7 provide the parts outside the CDR3, is KAGVTQTPRYLIKTRGQQVTLSCSPISGHRSVSWYQQTPGQGLQFLFEYFSETQRNKGNFPGRFSGRQFSNSRSEMNVSTLELGDSALYLCASSPPPDSSLSYEQYFGPGTRLTVT.